One and the same sample provided the 20 T cell receptor beta chains below, sequenced in a study of cytotoxic CD8 clonotypes in ibrutinib-treated CLL. Only in-frame clones appear in the TCRdb table, and some are missing; sequencing was by immunoSEQ multiplex PCR. The repertoire holds some 130,000 clones, with about 78% as singletons. Material: PBMCs, obtained after 24 months of ibrutinib treatment. Every receptor here comes from a human donor with chronic lymphocytic leukemia.

The V call is TRBV5-1, the J call TRBJ1-2; tentatively, D is TRBD1 (5 bases). Trimming removed 2 bases at V and 4 bases at J, with 9 bases between. Germline V lookup: CDR1 SGHRS, CDR2 YFSETQ. The CDR3 consists of 13 residues. CDR3 sequence (DNA): TGCGCCAGCAGCTTAATTACAGGCTATGGCTACACCTTC. Protein product: CASSLITGYGYTF.

This sequence joins TRBV10-3 and TRBJ1-1; D unclear. Germline CDR1 ENHRY, CDR2 SYGVKD. The CDR3 is 13 amino acids. With 5 bases removed from V and 2 bases from J, the gap between germline ends came to 9 bases. The CDR3 sequence is CAISWTGNTEAFF. Here the CDR3 DNA reads TGTGCCATCAGTTGGACGGGCAACACTGAAGCTTTCTTT.

The J gene is TRBJ2-7, the V gene TRBV27; D tentatively fits TRBD1 or TRBD2 (5 bases each). CDR3 length: 16 residues. V lost 6 bases and J lost 3, with 21 bases in between. Germline V gene sequence: CDR1 MNHEY, CDR2 SMNVEV (reference sequence). CDR3 DNA: TGTGCCAGCAGCCCCACCCGGACAAGGGGAGACTACGAGCAGTACTTC. It encodes CASSPTRTRGDYEQYF.

This rearrangement joins TRBV27 to TRBJ2-4; D unresolved. Germline CDR1 reads MNHEY; CDR2 reads SMNVEV (reference sequence). The CDR3 contains 14 residues. The V end was cut by 5 bases, the J end by 4 bases, with 12 bases between. DNA for the CDR3: TGTGCCAGCAGTGCGACGCCGGGTAAAAACATTCAGTACTTC. Translated, it gives CASSATPGKNIQYF.

This chain uses TRBV28 with TRBJ1-5; D possibly corresponds to TRBD1 (5 bases). CDR3 length: 14 amino acids. V was pared by 6 bases and J by 5 bases, with 14 bases between. Germline V gives CDR1 MDHEN, CDR2 SYDVKM. The CDR3 DNA is TGTGCCAGCAGCCCTCGGGAGGGGTATCAGCCCCAGCATTTT. The encoded protein is CASSPREGYQPQHF.

This chain joins TRBV5-5 and TRBJ1-5, with D maybe TRBD1 (5 bases). CDR1 and CDR2 from the germline V gene are SGHKS and YYEKEE (reference sequence). V was clipped by 4 bases and J by 4 bases, with 9 bases between them. The CDR3 sequence is 13 residues long. The CDR3 nucleotides are TGTGCCAGCAGCCTGACAGTAAATCAGCCCCAGCATTTT. This gives the protein CASSLTVNQPQHF.

This rearrangement joins TRBV6-5 to TRBJ1-2; 11 bases are a match to TRBD1. After removal of 5 bases from V and 7 bases from J, the junction contained 9 bases not matched to a gene. Germline CDR1 reads MNHEY; CDR2 reads SVGAGI. The CDR3 has 15 amino acids. CDR3 residues: CASSRQGQGAGGYTF. As DNA, the CDR3 is TGTGCCAGCAGTCGCCAAGGACAGGGGGCGGGTGGCTACACCTTC.

This clone was observed a few times. The rearrangement links TRBV7-3 to TRBJ2-2, with a weak D call TRBD2 (5 bases). The CDR3 totals 15 residues. Germline values: CDR1 SGHTA, CDR2 FQGTGA. Trimming took off 4 bases at V and 4 bases at J, with 13 bases between the two ends. CDR3 region: CASSSQIAFTGELFF. CDR3 coding DNA: TGTGCCAGCAGCTCCCAGATAGCGTTCACCGGGGAGCTGTTTTTT.

The chain carries TRBV28 and TRBJ1-6, with TRBD1 matching 8 bases. The trim removed 5 bases at V and 9 bases at J, leaving 3 bases unmatched. The CDR3 extends over 13 amino acids. CDR1 is MDHEN, CDR2 SYDVKM, per germline. The CDR3 bases are TGTGCCAGCAGTGGAGACAGGGGTTCACCCCTCCACTTT. This encodes CASSGDRGSPLHF.

This sequence joins TRBV5-1 and TRBJ2-5; 14 bases are a match to TRBD2. This CDR3 comprises 15 residues. Unmatched junction bases numbered 3, after V lost 4 bases and J lost 4 bases. Germline V lookup: CDR1 SGHRS, CDR2 YFSETQ. In DNA, the CDR3 is TGCGCCAGCAGCCCCGGGACTAGCGGGGGAGAGACCCAGTACTTC. Translated, it gives CASSPGTSGGETQYF.

The V gene is TRBV5-1, the J gene TRBJ2-7; D unresolved. This CDR3 is 14 amino acids long. The V gene lost 2 bases and the J gene lost 2 bases, with 11 bases spanning the gap. Germline V CDR1 and CDR2: SGHRS, YFSETQ. The CDR3 region is CASSFGPTPYEQYF. CDR3 DNA sequence: TGCGCCAGCAGCTTCGGTCCCACTCCCTACGAGCAGTACTTC.

The CDR3 loop reads CASSLAGKRAQYF. The CDR3 DNA follows: TGTGCCAGCAGCTTGGCCGGTAAAAGGGCCCAGTACTTC. The rearrangement links TRBV7-2 to TRBJ2-5; no firm D call. Between the trimmed V and J ends, which lost 3 bases and 9 bases, there was a span of 14 bases. The CDR3 spans 13 residues. Germline values: CDR1 SGHTA, CDR2 FQGNSA.

This chain joins TRBV5-4 and TRBJ2-5, with a tentative D call TRBD1 (5 bases). The tail of the sequence fits TRBJ2-7 better, so the J call may be wrong. The CDR3 contains 14 residues. CDR1 and CDR2 from the germline V gene are SGHNT and YYREEE (reference sequence). For the CDR3, the DNA is TGTGCCACCTCACATCCGACAGTCCCCAACGAGCAGTACTTC. Encoded protein: CATSHPTVPNEQYF.

The rearrangement links TRBV6-5 to TRBJ1-5, with unresolved D. This CDR3 spans 13 amino acids. V was shortened by 2 bases and J by 1 base, with 3 bases between the two germline ends. CDR1 and CDR2 (germline): MNHEY, SVGAGI. CDR3 DNA sequence: TGTGCCAGCAGTTACGTCAGCAATCAGCCCCAGCATTTT. Translating gives CASSYVSNQPQHF.

This clone was picked up many times. The chain is built from TRBV28 and TRBJ1-4; D is ambiguous. V was cut by 2 bases and J by 6 bases, with 13 bases left in between. This CDR3 is built from 15 residues. Germline-derived CDR1 and CDR2 are MDHEN and SYDVKM. Here the CDR3 reads CASSLRARSYEKLFF. The CDR3 DNA reads TGTGCCAGCAGTTTAAGGGCGCGGAGTTATGAAAAACTGTTTTTT. Supplemented by reference TRBV28 and TRBJ1-4, the full variable domain reads DVKVTQSSRYLVKRTGEKVFLECVQDMDHENMFWYRQDPGLGLRLIYFSYDVKMKEKGDIPEGYSVSREKKERFSLILESASTNQTSMYLCASSLRARSYEKLFFGSGTQLSVL.

The genes are TRBV6-5 and TRBJ1-2; D is uncertain. Per the germline V gene, CDR1 is MNHEY and CDR2 is SVGAGI. The V end was cut by 7 bases, the J end by 8 bases, with 14 bases between. The CDR3 consists of 12 residues. For the CDR3, the DNA is TGTGCCAGCACCCAGCCACGGGAAGGCTACACCTTC. Residues: CASTQPREGYTF.

This clone has more than one count but fewer than ten. This sample includes further DNA sequences coding for the same CDR3. The J gene is TRBJ1-1, the V gene TRBV28; no clear D. Trimming removed 5 bases at V and 0 bases at J, with 4 bases between. In germline, CDR1 is MDHEN, CDR2 SYDVKM. The CDR3 consists of 12 residues. The CDR3 DNA reads as TGTGCCAGCAGTACCATGAACACTGAAGCTTTCTTT. This codes for CASSTMNTEAFF.

This chain uses TRBV5-6 with TRBJ2-7; 11 bases line up with TRBD1. Trimming took 4 bases from V and 2 from J; bases not matched to a gene: 5. Germline V gives CDR1 SGHDT, CDR2 YYEEEE. The CDR3 is made up of 15 amino acids. The DNA of the CDR3 is TGTGCCAGCAGCCCCGGGACAGGGGGGCCCTACGAGCAGTACTTC. It translates to CASSPGTGGPYEQYF.

This chain connects TRBV28 to TRBJ1-2; D ambiguous. Germline V CDR1 and CDR2: MDHEN, SYDVKM. The CDR3 is 14 amino acids. The V end lost 1 base, the J end lost 8 bases, and 14 bases lay between the germline ends. The CDR3 DNA reads TGTGCCAGCAGTTTATTCCGAGGAGGTGGGGGCTACACCTTC. It encodes CASSLFRGGGGYTF.

The chain links TRBV11-2 to TRBJ1-2; a weak D match, TRBD1 (5 bases). V was shortened by 3 bases and J by 5 bases, with 10 bases between the two germline ends. Germline CDR1 is SGHAT and CDR2 is FQNNGV. This CDR3 comprises 13 residues. The CDR3 sequence: CASSFPGRYGYTF. In nucleotides, the CDR3 is TGTGCCAGCAGCTTCCCGGGACGGTATGGCTACACCTTC.